The 21 T cell receptor beta chains listed next were all sequenced from one sample in a study of blood T cell repertoires in COVID-19. Sequencing used immunoSEQ multiplex PCR; TCRdb keeps in-frame clones, though not all of them. The data hold 250,000 or so clones, with about four fifths observed a single time. Material for sequencing was peripheral blood. These receptors all stem from a woman aged 18 to 35 with acute or convalescent COVID-19.

Only one count was recorded for this clone. The gene calls are TRBV18 and TRBJ2-7; TRBD1 is a possible D gene (6 bases). V dropped 4 bases and J dropped 7 bases, with 11 bases sitting between them. The length of the CDR3 is 12 residues. In germline, CDR1 is KGHSH, CDR2 LQKENI. DNA of the CDR3: TGTGCCAGCTCACAGGACAGTGGAGAGCAGTACTTC. This translates into CASSQDSGEQYF.

This chain links TRBV4-3 with TRBJ1-6; unclear D gene. The V gene lost 0 bases and the J gene lost 7 bases, with 10 bases spanning the gap. Germline CDR1 reads LGHNA; CDR2 reads YSLEER. The CDR3 spans 15 residues. CDR3 bases: TGCGCCAGCAGCCAAGAAGCACAGTGGAATTCACCCCTCCACTTT. Amino acid sequence: CASSQEAQWNSPLHF.

This chain links TRBV4-1 with TRBJ1-1, with D maybe TRBD1 (6 bases). Germline CDR1 MGHRA, CDR2 YSYEKL. V was clipped by 0 bases and J by 11 bases, with 10 bases between them. The CDR3 has 12 amino acids. The CDR3, as DNA: TGCGCCAGCAGCCAAGAGGGGGCGCAGGCTTTCTTT. Translation: CASSQEGAQAFF.

V and J are TRBV6-4 and TRBJ1-1; 9 positions agree with TRBD1. Germline CDR1 is MRHNA and CDR2 is SNTAGT. V shed 6 bases, J shed 4 bases, and the junction held 6 bases outside the gene matches. The CDR3 is 14 amino acids. CDR3 in DNA: TGTGCCAGCAGAAGGGACAGGGCGGGCACTGAAGCTTTCTTT. Its protein is CASRRDRAGTEAFF.

This sequence joins TRBV5-1 and TRBJ2-1; D gene uncertain. Trimming shortened V by 4 bases and J by 9 bases, and 11 bases separated the two germline ends. Germline assignment: CDR1 SGHRS and CDR2 YFSETQ. The CDR3 spans 12 residues. The DNA of the CDR3 is TGCGCCAGCAGCCCTGTGGTCGGTGAGCAGTTCTTC. This translates into CASSPVVGEQFF.

The chain has TRBV6-5 and TRBJ1-6, with D possibly being TRBD1 (5 bases). Per germline, CDR1 MNHEY and CDR2 SVGAGI. The CDR3 loop spans 15 amino acids. V lost 3 bases to trimming and J lost 6 bases, with 12 bases between them. In DNA form, the CDR3 reads TGTGCCAGCAGTTATTACCAGGGTAGTAATTCACCCCTCCACTTT. Its translation: CASSYYQGSNSPLHF.

Only a few counts were recorded for this clone. The J gene is TRBJ2-6, the V gene TRBV2, with D tentatively TRBD1 (6 bases). The CDR3 is made up of 17 amino acids. V shed 5 bases and J shed 0 bases, with 14 bases lying between them. CDR1 is SNHLY, CDR2 FYNNEI, per germline. CDR3 loop: CASSLTGPNSGANVLTF. In nucleotides, the CDR3 is TGTGCCAGCAGTCTGACAGGCCCGAACTCTGGGGCCAACGTCCTGACTTTC.

V gene TRBV14 combines with J gene TRBJ2-2; 7 bases align to TRBD2. The CDR3 consists of 15 residues. CDR1 is SGHDN and CDR2 is FVKESK in the germline V gene. V lost 2 bases, J lost 4 bases, and 4 bases stayed unmatched. CDR3 bases: TGTGCCAGCAGCCAACTTAGCGGGTTCACCGGGGAGCTGTTTTTT. Encoded protein: CASSQLSGFTGELFF.

The chain has TRBV3-1 (or the pseudogene TRBV3-2) and TRBJ2-3, with 7 bases identical to TRBD2. Germline lookup yields CDR1 LGHDT and CDR2 YNNKEL (reference sequence). CDR3 size: 18 residues. V lost 0 bases to trimming and J lost 6 bases; unmatched junction nucleotides: 15. The CDR3 region has the DNA TGTGCCAGCAGCCAAGATCCTTTGGGCGGGAGTTATGGGGATACGCAGTATTTT. Protein sequence: CASSQDPLGGSYGDTQYF.

As regards this clone: This same CDR3 is encoded by further DNA sequences in the sample. This chain joins TRBV2 and TRBJ1-5; tentatively, D is TRBD1 (5 bases). The CDR3 spans 13 residues. Germline V lookup: CDR1 SNHLY, CDR2 FYNNEI. With 8 bases removed from V and 2 bases from J, the gap between germline ends came to 10 bases. The CDR3 coding sequence is TGTGCCAGCTCTGGGGGGGGCAATCAGCCCCAGCATTTT. Its protein is CASSGGGNQPQHF.

J is TRBJ2-1 and V is TRBV5-1; D is ambiguous. The CDR3 runs 15 residues. In germline, CDR1 is SGHRS, CDR2 YFSETQ. With 1 base removed from V and 6 bases from J, the gap between germline ends came to 14 bases. CDR3 coding DNA: TGCGCCAGCAGCTTGCTCCGAGGTTTGGTCAATGAGCAGTTCTTC. Amino acid sequence: CASSLLRGLVNEQFF. The complete variable domain, with remaining parts taken from reference TRBV5-1 and TRBJ2-1, reads KAGVTQTPRYLIKTRGQQVTLSCSPISGHRSVSWYQQTPGQGLQFLFEYFSETQRNKGNFPGRFSGRQFSNSRSEMNVSTLELGDSALYLCASSLLRGLVNEQFFGPGTRLTVL.

In nucleotides, the CDR3 is TGTGCCAGCAGCTTATCTAGCACAGATACGCAGTATTTT. Translation: CASSLSSTDTQYF. The chain couples TRBV7-3 to TRBJ2-3, with D uncertain. V was shortened by 2 bases and J by 0 bases, with 3 bases between the two germline ends. The CDR3 runs 13 residues. CDR1 is SGHTA, CDR2 FQGTGA, per germline.

The chain links TRBV6-2 or TRBV6-3 to TRBJ2-5, with D uncertain. Trimming left V 6 bases short and J 5 bases short, with 13 bases between. The CDR3 spans 13 residues. Germline CDR1 reads MNHEY; CDR2 reads SVGEGT. The CDR3 DNA follows: TGTGCCAGCAGCAGCCTTAACGAGGAGACCCAGTACTTC. It specifies CASSSLNEETQYF.

This chain joins TRBV7-8 and TRBJ1-4; maybe TRBD1 (6 bases). Germline CDR1 is SGHVS and CDR2 is FQNEAQ. The CDR3 has 14 residues. Trimming cost V 6 bases and J 8 bases, with 16 bases left between them. CDR3 DNA sequence: TGTGCCAGCAGACTAGGACAGAGCACAGAAAAACTGTTTTTT. It yields the protein CASRLGQSTEKLFF.

This chain uses TRBV4-1 with TRBJ1-6, with D tentatively TRBD1 (5 bases). The CDR3 sequence is 17 residues long. Germline V CDR1 and CDR2: MGHRA, YSYEKL. V was pared by 0 bases and J by 10 bases, with 19 bases between. The CDR3 protein is CASSQDPRGGGGSPLHF. The CDR3 DNA follows: TGCGCCAGCAGCCAAGATCCCCGGGGGGGTGGTGGCTCACCCCTCCACTTT.

The gene calls are TRBV27 and TRBJ2-1; possible D gene TRBD2, 6 bases. CDR3 length: 16 amino acids. V was clipped by 2 bases and J by 2 bases, with 13 bases between them. Germline CDR1 reads MNHEY; CDR2 reads SMNVEV (reference sequence). The CDR3 bases are TGTGCCAGCAGTTTAGCCGTAGCGGCGGCCTACAATGAGCAGTTCTTC. This codes for CASSLAVAAAYNEQFF.

This clone was counted only a few times. V usage is TRBV19 and J usage is TRBJ1-2; tentatively, D is TRBD1 (6 bases). Germline assignment: CDR1 LNHDA and CDR2 SQIVND (reference sequence). CDR3 length: 15 residues. V was shortened by 6 bases and J by 3 bases, with 17 bases between the two germline ends. CDR3 coding DNA: TGTGCCAGTAGGCTACGCCGGGACACCTACTATGGCTACACCTTC. The encoded protein is CASRLRRDTYYGYTF.

The J gene is TRBJ2-1, the V gene TRBV11-2; 12 nucleotides match TRBD2. With V trimmed by 4 bases and J by 1 base, 2 bases remained unmatched. The length of the CDR3 is 16 residues. From germline, CDR1 is SGHAT and CDR2 FQNNGV. The CDR3 nucleotides read TGTGCCAGCAGCTCCCTAGCGGGAGGGTCCTACAATGAGCAGTTCTTC. This translates into CASSSLAGGSYNEQFF.

The genes are TRBV6-5 and TRBJ1-1; possible D gene TRBD1, 6 bases. Germline V lookup: CDR1 MNHEY, CDR2 SVGAGI. The V and J ends lost 2 bases and 3 bases respectively, with 10 bases between them. The CDR3 loop spans 14 amino acids. For the CDR3, the DNA is TGTGCCAGCAGTTACGCGGGGGCAGACACTGAAGCTTTCTTT. It yields the protein CASSYAGADTEAFF.

The chain uses TRBV6-4 and TRBJ1-2, with TRBD1 as a possible D gene (6 bases). Germline loops: CDR1 MRHNA, CDR2 SNTAGT. The CDR3 is made up of 13 amino acids. Trimming stripped 5 bases from V and 5 bases from J, with 12 bases between. The CDR3 DNA follows: TGTGCCAGCAGTCAGGGACAAGGATATGGCTACACCTTC. The encoded protein is CASSQGQGYGYTF.

The chain carries TRBV6-2 or TRBV6-3 and TRBJ2-1; D uncertain. The CDR3 contains 15 residues. From germline, CDR1 is MNHEY and CDR2 SVGEGT. Trimming shortened V by 3 bases and J by 0 bases, and 9 bases separated the two germline ends. The CDR3, as DNA: TGTGCCAGCAGTTATAGCCTCAGCTCCTACAATGAGCAGTTCTTC. Encoded protein: CASSYSLSSYNEQFF.